This paragraph covers one T cell receptor (beta chain) sequence. Sequenced by immunoSEQ multiplex PCR; TCRdb stores in-frame clones only, minus some. The data contain more than 90,000 clones, approximately 92% of them singletons. The sample originates from a study of T cell changes during pregnancy in multiple sclerosis. From germline, CDR1 is MNHEY and CDR2 SMNVEV (reference sequence). The V end lost 5 bases, the J end lost 9 bases, and 14 bases lay between the germline ends. The CDR3 totals 13 residues. This chain connects TRBV27 to TRBJ1-5; D possibly corresponds to TRBD1 (5 bases). The sample consisted of peripheral blood, taken after pregnancy. The source is a female donor with multiple sclerosis, enrolled in a pregnancy study. The CDR3 DNA is TGTGCCAGCAGTCTAGGGGCCACAAGGCCCCAGCATTTT. This gives the protein CASSLGATRPQHF.